This T cell receptor (beta chain) was profiled in a study of T cell repertoires in cytomegalovirus infection. TCRdb fed the reads into MiXCR, producing one record per CDR3 protein. The sample holds about 920,000 distinct CDR3 sequences, around 30% seen once. A word on this clonotype: Antigen unknown.

The CDR3 has 16 amino acids. The V gene lost 4 bases and the J gene lost 1 base, with 16 bases spanning the gap. Germline V lookup: CDR1 LGHNA, CDR2 YNFKEQ. Sample: cultured CD8+ T cells from PBMCs, taken from culture after CMV antigen stimulation. The sequence came from a human donor in good health (CMV status not recorded). Some clones in this sample may be carry-over from other donors' samples. The rearrangement uses TRBV4-2 and TRBJ1-1, with D perhaps TRBD1 (5 bases). CDR3 sequence reads: CASSRRLGGTNTEAFF. The CDR3, as DNA: TGTGCCAGCAGCCGACGGCTGGGGGGTACGAACACTGAAGCTTTCTTT.